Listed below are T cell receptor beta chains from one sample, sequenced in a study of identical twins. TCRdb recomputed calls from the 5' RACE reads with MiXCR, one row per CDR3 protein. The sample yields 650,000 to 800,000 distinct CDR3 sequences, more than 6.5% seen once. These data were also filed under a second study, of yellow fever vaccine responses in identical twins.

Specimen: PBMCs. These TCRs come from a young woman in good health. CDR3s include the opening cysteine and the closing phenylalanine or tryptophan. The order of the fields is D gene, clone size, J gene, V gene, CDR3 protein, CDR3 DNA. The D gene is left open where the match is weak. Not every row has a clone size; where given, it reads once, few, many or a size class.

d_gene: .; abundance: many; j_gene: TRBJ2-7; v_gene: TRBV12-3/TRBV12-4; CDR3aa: CASSGTSGLRASEQYF; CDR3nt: TGTGCCAGCAGCGGCACTTCAGGGCTAAGGGCCTCCGAGCAGTACTTC
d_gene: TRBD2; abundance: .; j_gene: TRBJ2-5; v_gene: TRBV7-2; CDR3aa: CASSLVGGAIQETQYF; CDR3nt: TGTGCCAGCAGCTTAGTCGGGGGGGCCATTCAAGAGACCCAGTACTTC
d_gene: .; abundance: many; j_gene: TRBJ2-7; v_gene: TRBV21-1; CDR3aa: CASSSGQESSYEQYF; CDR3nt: TGTGCCAGCAGCTCGGGACAGGAAAGCTCCTACGAGCAGTACTTC
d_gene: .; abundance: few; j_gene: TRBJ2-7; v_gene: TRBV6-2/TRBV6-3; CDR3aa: CASTTGSSYEQYF; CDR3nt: TGTGCCAGCACCACAGGGAGTTCCTACGAGCAGTACTTC
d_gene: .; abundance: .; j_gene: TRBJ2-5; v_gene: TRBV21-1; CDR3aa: CASNQREPHQETQYF; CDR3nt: TGTGCCAGCAATCAGCGGGAGCCCCACCAAGAGACCCAGTACTTC
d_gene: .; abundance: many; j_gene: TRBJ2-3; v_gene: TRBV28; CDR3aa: CASSWGGATDTQYF; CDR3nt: TGTGCCAGCAGTTGGGGGGGGGCAACAGATACGCAGTATTTT
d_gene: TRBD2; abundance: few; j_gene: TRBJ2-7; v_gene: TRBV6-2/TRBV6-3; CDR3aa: CASKLAGGSEQYF; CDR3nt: TGTGCCAGCAAACTAGCGGGAGGGTCCGAGCAGTACTTC
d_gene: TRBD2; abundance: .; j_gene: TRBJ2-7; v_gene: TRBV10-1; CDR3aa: CASSEIAGGPGEQYF; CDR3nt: TGCGCCAGCAGTGAGATAGCGGGAGGGCCGGGCGAGCAGTACTTC
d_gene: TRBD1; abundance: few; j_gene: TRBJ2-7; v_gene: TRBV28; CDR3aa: CASSLRQGPQFGEQYF; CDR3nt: TGTGCCAGCAGTTTACGACAGGGTCCCCAGTTTGGGGAGCAGTACTTC
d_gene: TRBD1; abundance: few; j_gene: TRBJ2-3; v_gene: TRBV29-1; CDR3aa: CSAPRTGGADTQYF; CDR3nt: TGCAGCGCGCCCCGGACAGGGGGCGCAGATACGCAGTATTTT